The 17 T cell receptor beta chains reported below all come from one sample, sequenced in a study of persistence of HIV-infected CD4 T cells. The libraries were made with immunoSEQ version 4 in survey mode. Sequencing used immunoSEQ multiplex PCR; TCRdb keeps in-frame clones, though not all of them. The table lists 30,000 to 35,000 clones, 80% to 90% of them singletons, with over 15% in the top ten. Antigens for these TCRs are unknown. Cells were stimulated with overlapping HIV-1 Gag 15-mer peptides. CD40L-negative CD69-negative CD45RO-high memory CD4+ T cells were sorted as populations depleted of antigen-responding cells. The sample in question was CD4+ T cells sorted from PBMCs after roughly 17-hour stimulation, obtained from a patient who received antiretroviral therapy. These receptors were taken from an adult woman with HIV who was CMV-seropositive.

The chain is built from TRBV27 and TRBJ2-7; possible D gene TRBD2, 5 bases. Germline V gene lookup returns CDR1 MNHEY and CDR2 SMNVEV (reference sequence). The CDR3 covers 14 residues. V was cut by 8 bases and J by 7 bases, with 21 bases left in between. CDR3 nucleotide sequence: TGTGCCAGCCGCACGGCGGGCTGGAGGAGGGAGCAGTACTTC. This encodes CASRTAGWRREQYF.

The chain has TRBV4-3 and TRBJ1-3; D gene ambiguous. V lost 4 bases, J lost 1 base, and 8 bases lay in between. The CDR3 covers 14 residues. The germline CDR1 and CDR2 sequences are LGHNA and YSLEER. CDR3 in amino acids: CASSLEGSGNTIYF. The CDR3 DNA is TGCGCCAGCAGCCTAGAGGGATCTGGAAACACCATATATTTT.

V and J are TRBV5-5 and TRBJ2-1, with D possibly TRBD1 on 6 matching bases. Trimming shortened V by 0 bases and J by 0 bases, and 19 bases separated the two germline ends. CDR1 and CDR2 (germline): SGHKS, YYEKEE (reference sequence). The CDR3 has 19 residues. As DNA, the CDR3 is TGTGCCAGCAGCTTGGCGGCTGCCAGGGGCCGAAGCTCCTACAATGAGCAGTTCTTC. Its protein is CASSLAAARGRSSYNEQFF.

The chain combines TRBV2 with TRBJ2-6; no reliable D call. CDR1 is SNHLY and CDR2 is FYNNEI in the germline V gene. The CDR3 sequence is 17 residues long. Trimming shortened V by 4 bases and J by 0 bases, and 13 bases separated the two germline ends. CDR3 sequence: CASSGSSVSSGANVLTF. CDR3 sequence (DNA): TGTGCCAGCAGTGGATCCAGCGTCAGCTCTGGGGCCAACGTCCTGACTTTC.

The rearrangement links TRBV19 to TRBJ1-5; D not certain. Germline lookup yields CDR1 LNHDA and CDR2 SQIVND (reference sequence). Trimming removed 3 bases at V and 7 bases at J, with 10 bases between. This CDR3 has 13 amino acids. The CDR3 sequence is CASSMGRNQPQHF. Written as DNA, the CDR3 is TGTGCCAGTAGTATGGGTAGGAACCAGCCCCAGCATTTT.

This sequence joins TRBV2 and TRBJ2-3; D is undetermined. This CDR3 comprises 12 residues. Germline V CDR1 and CDR2: SNHLY, FYNNEI. V lost 0 bases to trimming and J lost 6 bases, with 4 bases between them. The CDR3 DNA reads TGTGCCAGCAGTGAAGCAGGGGATACGCAGTATTTT. It is translated as CASSEAGDTQYF.

The gene calls are TRBV4-1 and TRBJ2-1; 8 bases are a match to TRBD1. The CDR3 contains 15 residues. CDR1 and CDR2 (germline): MGHRA, YSYEKL. V shed 1 base and J 5 bases; nucleotides not matched to a gene: 4. The CDR3 bases are TGCGCCAGCAGCCAAGTTGACAGGGGAGACAATGAGCAGTTCTTC. This sequence encodes CASSQVDRGDNEQFF.

The V call is TRBV3-1 (or the pseudogene TRBV3-2), the J call TRBJ2-7, with D possibly matching TRBD1 (5 bases). V gave up 1 base and J gave up 2 bases, with 6 bases separating them. Germline V gene sequence: CDR1 LGHDT, CDR2 YNNKEL (reference sequence). The CDR3 spans 13 residues. The CDR3 coding sequence is TGTGCCAGCAGCCAAGGGGGCCCCTACGAGCAGTACTTC. Protein product: CASSQGGPYEQYF.

V usage is TRBV5-1 and J usage is TRBJ2-6; D possibly corresponds to TRBD2 (5 bases). The length of the CDR3 is 15 residues. The germline V gene encodes CDR1 SGHRS and CDR2 YFSETQ. V was cut by 7 bases and J by 4 bases, with 15 bases left in between. In DNA, the CDR3 is TGCGCCAGCCAGCCGGGAACACCCGGGGCCAACGTCCTGACTTTC. Protein product: CASQPGTPGANVLTF.

This clone was counted a single time. The rearrangement links TRBV6-2 or TRBV6-3 to TRBJ1-5, with 8 bases matching TRBD1. The V gene's germline CDR1 is MNHEY and CDR2 SVGEGT. J gave up 2 bases and V 5 bases, and 8 bases lay outside the gene matches. The CDR3 runs 16 residues. CDR3 DNA sequence: TGTGCCAGCAGTACAGGACAGGGTCTGGGCAATCAGCCCCAGCATTTT. Translation gives CASSTGQGLGNQPQHF.

This clone was seen more than once but under ten times. The chain couples TRBV7-9 to TRBJ1-5; D unclear. The V end lost 1 base, the J end lost 4 bases, and 8 bases lay between the germline ends. Germline CDR1 SEHNR, CDR2 FQNEAQ (reference sequence). The CDR3 has 14 amino acids. The CDR3 region has the DNA TGTGCCAGCAGCTTAGGGGGTAGGAATCAGCCCCAGCATTTT. Protein product: CASSLGGRNQPQHF.

The chain joins TRBV5-6 to TRBJ1-1; D gene ambiguous. Trimming shortened V by 0 bases and J by 1 base, and 13 bases separated the two germline ends. CDR1 SGHDT and CDR2 YYEEEE come from the germline V gene. This CDR3 region has 16 residues. The CDR3, as DNA: TGTGCCAGCAGCTTGGTTTCTGAATCTAGGAACACTGAAGCTTTCTTT. It encodes CASSLVSESRNTEAFF. Supplemented by reference TRBV5-6 and TRBJ1-1, the full variable domain reads DAGVTQSPTHLIKTRGQQVTLRCSPKSGHDTVSWYQQALGQGPQFIFQYYEEEERQRGNFPDRFSGHQFPNYSSELNVNALLLGDSALYLCASSLVSESRNTEAFFGQGTRLTVV.

The V and J genes are TRBV7-2 and TRBJ1-5, with 7 bases fitting TRBD1. V lost 6 bases to trimming and J lost 6 bases; unmatched junction nucleotides: 8. Germline V gene sequence: CDR1 SGHTA, CDR2 FQGNSA. The CDR3 sequence is 14 residues long. The DNA of the CDR3 is TGTGCCAGCAGGTTGACAGGGTTTGGTCAGCCCCAGCATTTT. It is translated as CASRLTGFGQPQHF. The full variable domain, with the rest looked up from reference TRBV7-2 and TRBJ1-5, is GAGVSQSPSNKVTEKGKDVELRCDPISGHTALYWYRQSLGQGLEFLIYFQGNSAPDKSGLPSDRFSAERTGGSVSTLTIQRTQQEDSAVYLCASRLTGFGQPQHFGDGTRLSIL.

The gene calls are TRBV9 and TRBJ1-6; D unclear. CDR1 and CDR2 from the germline V gene are SGDLS and YYNGEE. Trimming shortened V by 4 bases and J by 0 bases, and 17 bases separated the two germline ends. The CDR3 loop spans 18 amino acids. CDR3 DNA sequence: TGTGCCAGCAGCCCTTCACTAGACGGTAGCTCCTATAATTCACCCCTCCACTTT. It codes for CASSPSLDGSSYNSPLHF.

This clone came up once. The chain employs TRBV7-6 and TRBJ1-3; no clear D. The V gene lost 5 bases and the J gene lost 0 bases, with 8 bases spanning the gap. The CDR3 consists of 14 residues. CDR1 and CDR2 (germline): SGHVS, FNYEAQ. The CDR3 here is CASSVRGSGNTIYF. The CDR3 nucleotides are TGTGCCAGCAGCGTGCGGGGCTCTGGAAACACCATATATTTT.

The chain is built from TRBV7-2 and TRBJ2-2, with 7 nucleotides matching TRBD2. The V gene's germline CDR1 is SGHTA and CDR2 FQGNSA. The CDR3 spans 16 residues. V shed 5 bases, J shed 6 bases, and the junction held 12 bases outside the gene matches. The CDR3 sequence: CASSQREGYRPGELFF. The CDR3, as DNA: TGTGCCAGCAGCCAAAGGGAGGGTTATCGTCCCGGGGAGCTGTTTTTT.

V and J are TRBV11-1 and TRBJ2-1; TRBD1 matches 7 bases. The V and J ends lost 5 bases and 8 bases, in that order; junction bases with no gene match: 6. Germline V gives CDR1 SGHAT, CDR2 FQDESV (reference sequence). The CDR3 runs to 13 residues. CDR3 sequence reads: CASSIDRVDEQFF. Here the CDR3 DNA reads TGTGCCAGCAGCATCGACAGGGTCGATGAGCAGTTCTTC.